These T cell receptor beta chains were read from a single sample in a study of molecular identifiers for immune sequencing clone quantification. Each CDR3 protein is one row after TCRdb ran MiXCR on the PCR reads. The sample has around 470,000 distinct CDR3 sequences, about a fifth seen once; the top ten hold about 0.8%. The material sequenced was naive CD8+ T cells from blood, with Jurkat cell RNA spiked in. These receptors originate from a human donor in good health. Some libraries in this study had Jurkat cell RNA spiked in. The CDR3 runs from the conserved cysteine through the conserved F or W. The D gene is left open where the match is weak. Clone size appears in some rows only: once, few, many, or a class for an expanded clone.

TRBV14,TRBJ2-1,-,few,TGTGCCAGCAGCCCACCCGGCAGCAATGAGCAGTTCTTC,CASSPPGSNEQFF
TRBV11-2,TRBJ1-4,-,-,TGTGCCAGCAGCTTAGATCTCACAGCAACTAATGAAAAACTGTTTTTT,CASSLDLTATNEKLFF
TRBV20-1,TRBJ2-3,TRBD1,few,TGCTCACAGGGGGGGACAGGGCGTAACACAGGTACGCAGTATTTT,CSQGGTGRNTGTQYF
TRBV11-2,TRBJ2-1,-,-,TGTGCCAGCAGCTTAGGTCCGGGGACCGCATCTTACAATGAGCAGTTCTTC,CASSLGPGTASYNEQFF
TRBV5-4,TRBJ1-4,-,-,TGTGCCAGCAGCTTCTCGGGGACACCTGAAAAACTGTTTTTT,CASSFSGTPEKLFF
TRBV20-1,TRBJ2-7,TRBD2,many,TGCAGTGCTAGGACTAGCGCATACTACGAGCAGTACTTC,CSARTSAYYEQYF
TRBV7-6,TRBJ2-3,-,many,TGTGCCAGCAGCTTAGAATGGGGCAGAACAGATACGCAGTATTTT,CASSLEWGRTDTQYF
TRBV4-3,TRBJ2-3,TRBD2,-,TGCGCCAGCAGCAGATGGGGGGGTAGCGCAGATACGCAGTATTTT,CASSRWGGSADTQYF
TRBV7-8,TRBJ2-1,-,-,TGTGCCAGCAGCTTAGTTGGGGTCGCCTACAATGAGCAGTTCTTC,CASSLVGVAYNEQFF
TRBV7-6,TRBJ1-1,TRBD1,many,TGTGCCAGCAGCCGGACACAGGGGGCGCAAACTGAAGCTTTCTTT,CASSRTQGAQTEAFF
TRBV20-1,TRBJ2-1,TRBD1,few,TGCAGTGGACAGGGGGACAGTGAACTACACAATGAGCAGTTCTTC,CSGQGDSELHNEQFF
TRBV14,TRBJ2-1,-,few,TGTGCCAGCAGCCAAGAGGGATACAGGGAGCAGTTCTTC,CASSQEGYREQFF
TRBV28,TRBJ2-5,-,few,TGTGCCAGCAGTAACGACAGGCAAGAGACCCAGTACTTC,CASSNDRQETQYF
TRBV27,TRBJ2-5,TRBD2,few,TGTGCCAGCAGTTTAAGCATGGGGGGGGAGACCCAGTACTTC,CASSLSMGGETQYF
TRBV20-1,TRBJ2-3,-,many,TGCAGTGCTAGAGCAGGGCTGGCAGATACGCAGTATTTT,CSARAGLADTQYF
TRBV4-1,TRBJ2-3,TRBD2,many,TGCGCCAGCAGCCAAGATGGCGGGGGACTCACAGATACGCAGTATTTT,CASSQDGGGLTDTQYF
TRBV4-1,TRBJ2-1,TRBD1,-,TGCGCCAGCAACCGGGTGGACAGGGGCCACAATGAGCAGTTCTTC,CASNRVDRGHNEQFF
TRBV29-1,TRBJ2-2,TRBD1,few,TGCAGCGTTTTGGACAGGGAAACCGGGGAGCTGTTTTTT,CSVLDRETGELFF
TRBV19,TRBJ1-4,TRBD1,few,TGTGCCAGTACCAGGGGGGTTGCAACTAATGAAAAACTGTTTTTT,CASTRGVATNEKLFF
TRBV5-1,TRBJ2-7,-,-,TGCGCCAGCAGCTTGGATACAGGCCTCCCCTACGAGCAGTACTTC,CASSLDTGLPYEQYF
TRBV11-2,TRBJ1-6,TRBD1,few,TGTGCCAGCAGCTGGACAGGGGTTTTAGCTAATTCACCCCTCCACTTT,CASSWTGVLANSPLHF
TRBV4-2,TRBJ2-1,TRBD2,-,TGTGCCAGCAGCCAAGAGCTGCTAGCGGGAGGCCATGAGCAGTTCTTC,CASSQELLAGGHEQFF